This T cell receptor beta chain was observed in a study of CD8 T cells in Susac syndrome. Reverse transcription of roughly 0.5 to 1 ug RNA was performed with random hexamers. MiXCR, applied by TCRdb to the immunoSEQ multiplex PCR reads, yields one record per CDR3 protein. The profile shows 200,000 to 250,000 distinct CDR3 sequences, nearly 97% of them singletons. Germline assignment: CDR1 SGHAT and CDR2 FQNNGV. The V and J ends lost 0 bases and 7 bases respectively, with 7 bases between them. The CDR3 has 12 residues. This TCR was recovered from a human donor with multiple sclerosis. The sample taken for sequencing was CD4+ T cells from PBMCs. The chain combines TRBV11-2 with TRBJ2-7, with no clear D. The CDR3 is CASSLDLGEQYF. The CDR3 nucleotides read TGTGCCAGCAGCTTAGATCTGGGTGAGCAGTACTTC. Together with reference TRBV11-2 and TRBJ2-7, the CDR3 gives the full variable domain: EAGVAQSPRYKIIEKRQSVAFWCNPISGHATLYWYQQILGQGPKLLIQFQNNGVVDDSQLPKDRFSAERLKGVDSTLKIQPAKLEDSAVYLCASSLDLGEQYFGPGTRLTVT.